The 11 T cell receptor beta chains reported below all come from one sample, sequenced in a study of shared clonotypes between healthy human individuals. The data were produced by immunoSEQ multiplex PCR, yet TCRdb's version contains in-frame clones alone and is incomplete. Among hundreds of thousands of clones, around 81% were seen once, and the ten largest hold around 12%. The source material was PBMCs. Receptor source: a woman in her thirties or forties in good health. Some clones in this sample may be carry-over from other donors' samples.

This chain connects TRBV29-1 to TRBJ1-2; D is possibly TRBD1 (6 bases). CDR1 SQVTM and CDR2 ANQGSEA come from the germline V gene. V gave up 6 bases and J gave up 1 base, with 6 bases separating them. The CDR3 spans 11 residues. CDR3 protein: CSVDSNYGYTF. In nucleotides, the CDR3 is TGCAGCGTGGACAGTAACTATGGCTACACCTTC.

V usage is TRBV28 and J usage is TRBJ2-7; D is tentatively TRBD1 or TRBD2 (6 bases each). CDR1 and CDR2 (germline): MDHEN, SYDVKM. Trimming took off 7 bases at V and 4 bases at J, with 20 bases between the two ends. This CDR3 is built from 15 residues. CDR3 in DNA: TGTGCCAGCATGGGGGCGGGATTTACCGCTTACGAGCAGTACTTC. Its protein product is CASMGAGFTAYEQYF.

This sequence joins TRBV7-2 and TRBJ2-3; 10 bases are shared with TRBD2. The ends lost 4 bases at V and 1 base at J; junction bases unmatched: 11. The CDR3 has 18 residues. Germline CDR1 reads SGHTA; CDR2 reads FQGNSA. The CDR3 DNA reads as TGTGCCAGCAGCTCACTAGCGGGGACTACCTCTGGCACAGATACGCAGTATTTT. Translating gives CASSSLAGTTSGTDTQYF.

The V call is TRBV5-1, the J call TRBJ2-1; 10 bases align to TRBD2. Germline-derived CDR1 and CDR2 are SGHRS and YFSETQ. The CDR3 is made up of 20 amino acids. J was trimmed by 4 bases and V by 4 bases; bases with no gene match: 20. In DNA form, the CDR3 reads TGCGCCAGCAGCCCCGGACTAGCGGTACAAGGTTGGGGGGGATACAATGAGCAGTTCTTC. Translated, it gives CASSPGLAVQGWGGYNEQFF.

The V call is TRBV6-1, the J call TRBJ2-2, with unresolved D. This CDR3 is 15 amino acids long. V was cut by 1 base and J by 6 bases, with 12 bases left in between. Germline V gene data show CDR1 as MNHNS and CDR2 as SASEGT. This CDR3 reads CASSEVGFSAGELFF. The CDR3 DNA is TGTGCCAGCAGTGAAGTTGGGTTTTCGGCCGGGGAGCTGTTTTTT.

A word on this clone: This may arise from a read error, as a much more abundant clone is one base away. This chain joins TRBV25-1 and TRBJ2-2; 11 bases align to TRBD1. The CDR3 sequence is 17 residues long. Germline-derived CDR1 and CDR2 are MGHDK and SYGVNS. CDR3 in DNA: TGTGCCGGCAGTGAACAAGGACAGGGGGCAATAACCGGGGAGCTGTTTTTT. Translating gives CAGSEQGQGAITGELFF.

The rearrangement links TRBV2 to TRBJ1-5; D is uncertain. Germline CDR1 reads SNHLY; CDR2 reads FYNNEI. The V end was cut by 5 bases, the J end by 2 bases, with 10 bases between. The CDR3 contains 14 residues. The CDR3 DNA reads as TGTGCCAGCAGTTCAGCACGGGGCAATCAGCCCCAGCATTTT. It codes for CASSSARGNQPQHF.

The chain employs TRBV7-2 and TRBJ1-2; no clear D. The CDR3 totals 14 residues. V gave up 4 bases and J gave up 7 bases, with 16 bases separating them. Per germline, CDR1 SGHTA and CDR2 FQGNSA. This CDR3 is CASSSTPAPFGYTF. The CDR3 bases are TGTGCCAGCAGCTCCACCCCCGCGCCCTTTGGCTACACCTTC.

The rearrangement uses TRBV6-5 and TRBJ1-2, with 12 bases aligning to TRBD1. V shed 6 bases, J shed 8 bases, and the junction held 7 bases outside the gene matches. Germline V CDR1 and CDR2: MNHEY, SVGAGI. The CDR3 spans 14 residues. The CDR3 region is CASSPGTGGRGYTF. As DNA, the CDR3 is TGTGCCAGCAGCCCCGGGACAGGGGGCCGGGGCTACACCTTC.

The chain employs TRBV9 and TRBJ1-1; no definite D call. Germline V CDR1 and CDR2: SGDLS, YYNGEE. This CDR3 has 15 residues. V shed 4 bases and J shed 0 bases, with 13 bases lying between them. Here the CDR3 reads CASSPRADLNTEAFF. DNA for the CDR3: TGTGCCAGCAGCCCCCGGGCCGATTTGAACACTGAAGCTTTCTTT.

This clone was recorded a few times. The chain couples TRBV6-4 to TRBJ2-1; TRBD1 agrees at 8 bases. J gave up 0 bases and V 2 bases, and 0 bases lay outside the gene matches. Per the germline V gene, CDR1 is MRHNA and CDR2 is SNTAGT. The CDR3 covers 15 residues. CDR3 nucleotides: TGTGCCAGCAGTGACGGACAGGGCTCCTACAATGAGCAGTTCTTC. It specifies CASSDGQGSYNEQFF.